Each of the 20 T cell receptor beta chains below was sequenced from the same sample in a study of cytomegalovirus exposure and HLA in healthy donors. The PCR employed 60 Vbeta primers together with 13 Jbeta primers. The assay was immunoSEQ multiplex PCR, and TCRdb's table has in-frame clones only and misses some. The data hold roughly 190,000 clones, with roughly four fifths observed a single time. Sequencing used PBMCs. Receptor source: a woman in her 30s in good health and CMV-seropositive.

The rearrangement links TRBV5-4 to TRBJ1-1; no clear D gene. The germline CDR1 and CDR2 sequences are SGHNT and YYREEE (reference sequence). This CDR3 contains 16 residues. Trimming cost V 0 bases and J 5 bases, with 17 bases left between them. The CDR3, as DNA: TGTGCCAGCAGCTTGGACGGCAGGAATAGAGGGACTGAAGCTTTCTTT. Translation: CASSLDGRNRGTEAFF.

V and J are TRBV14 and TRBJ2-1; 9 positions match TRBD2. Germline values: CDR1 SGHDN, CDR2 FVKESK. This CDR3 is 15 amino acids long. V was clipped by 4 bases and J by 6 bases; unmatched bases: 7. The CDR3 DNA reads TGTGCCAGCAGCCCGAGCGGGAGGTTACGCAATGAGCAGTTCTTC. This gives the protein CASSPSGRLRNEQFF.

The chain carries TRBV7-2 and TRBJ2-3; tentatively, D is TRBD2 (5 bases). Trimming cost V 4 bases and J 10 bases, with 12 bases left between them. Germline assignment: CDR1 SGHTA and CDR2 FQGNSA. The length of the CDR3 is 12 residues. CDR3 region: CASSSPLAAQYF. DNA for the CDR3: TGTGCCAGCAGCTCCCCCCTAGCTGCGCAGTATTTT.

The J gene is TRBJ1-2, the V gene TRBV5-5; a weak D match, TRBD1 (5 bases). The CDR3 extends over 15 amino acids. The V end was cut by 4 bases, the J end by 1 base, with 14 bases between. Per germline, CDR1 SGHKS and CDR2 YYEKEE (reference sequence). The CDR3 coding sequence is TGTGCCAGCAGCCAGACGACAGTCTTTAACTATGGCTACACCTTC. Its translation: CASSQTTVFNYGYTF.

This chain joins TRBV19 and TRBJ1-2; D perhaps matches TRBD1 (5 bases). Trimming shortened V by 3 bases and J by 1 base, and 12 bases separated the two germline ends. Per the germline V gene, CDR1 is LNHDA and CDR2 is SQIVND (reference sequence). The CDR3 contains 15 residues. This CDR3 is CASSIGQGFNYGYTF. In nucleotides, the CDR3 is TGTGCCAGTAGTATCGGGCAGGGATTTAACTATGGCTACACCTTC.

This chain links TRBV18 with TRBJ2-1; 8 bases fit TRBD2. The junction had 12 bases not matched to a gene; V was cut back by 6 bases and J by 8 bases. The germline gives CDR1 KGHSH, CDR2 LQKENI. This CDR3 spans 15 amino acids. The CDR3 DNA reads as TGTGCCAGCTCTCGTACTAGCGGAAACCTGGATGAGCAGTTCTTC. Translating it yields CASSRTSGNLDEQFF.

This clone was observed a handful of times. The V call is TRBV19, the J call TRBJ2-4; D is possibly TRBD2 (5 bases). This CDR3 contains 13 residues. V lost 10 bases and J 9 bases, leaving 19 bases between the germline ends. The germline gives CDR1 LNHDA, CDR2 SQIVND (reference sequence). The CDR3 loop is CATGGSRISIQYF. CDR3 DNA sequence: TGTGCCACCGGTGGGAGCAGAATAAGCATTCAGTACTTC.

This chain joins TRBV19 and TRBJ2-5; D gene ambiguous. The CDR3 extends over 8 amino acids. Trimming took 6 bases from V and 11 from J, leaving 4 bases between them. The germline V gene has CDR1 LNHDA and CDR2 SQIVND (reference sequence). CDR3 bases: TGTGCCAGTAGCCCTCAGTACTTC. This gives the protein CASSPQYF.

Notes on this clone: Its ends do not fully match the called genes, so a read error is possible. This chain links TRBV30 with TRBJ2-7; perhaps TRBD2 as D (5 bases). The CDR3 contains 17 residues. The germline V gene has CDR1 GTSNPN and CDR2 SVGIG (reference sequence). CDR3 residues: CTWRRAWTGFLSYEQYF. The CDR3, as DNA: TGTACCTGGAGACGAGCCTGGACGGGGTTCCTCTCCTACGAGCAGTACTTC.

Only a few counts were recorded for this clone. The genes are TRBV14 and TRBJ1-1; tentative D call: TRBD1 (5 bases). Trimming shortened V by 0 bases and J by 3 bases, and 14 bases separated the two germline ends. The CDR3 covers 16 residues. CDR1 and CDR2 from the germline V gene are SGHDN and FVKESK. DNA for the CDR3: TGTGCCAGCAGCCAAGATAGACCAGGGCGGTACACTGAAGCTTTCTTT. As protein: CASSQDRPGRYTEAFF.

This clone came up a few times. CDR3 nucleotides: TGTGCCAGCAGAATGACTAGCGCGAACACAGATACGCAGTATTTT. Amino acids: CASRMTSANTDTQYF. V and J are TRBV28 and TRBJ2-3, with 8 positions matching TRBD2. Germline V CDR1 and CDR2: MDHEN, SYDVKM. This CDR3 is 15 amino acids long. Unmatched junction bases numbered 7, after V lost 6 bases and J lost 2 bases.

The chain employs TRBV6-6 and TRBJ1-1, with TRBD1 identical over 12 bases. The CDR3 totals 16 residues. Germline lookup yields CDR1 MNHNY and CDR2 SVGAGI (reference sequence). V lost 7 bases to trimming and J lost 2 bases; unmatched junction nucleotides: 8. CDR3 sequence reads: CASKFRDRGQNTEAFF. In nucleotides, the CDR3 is TGTGCCAGCAAATTCCGGGACAGGGGGCAAAACACTGAAGCTTTCTTT.

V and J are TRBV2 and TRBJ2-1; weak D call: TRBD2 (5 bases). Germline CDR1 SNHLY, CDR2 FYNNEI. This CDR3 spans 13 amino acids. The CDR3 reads CARRGYTYNEQFF. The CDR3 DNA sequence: TGTGCTCGCCGGGGTTACACCTACAATGAGCAGTTCTTC.

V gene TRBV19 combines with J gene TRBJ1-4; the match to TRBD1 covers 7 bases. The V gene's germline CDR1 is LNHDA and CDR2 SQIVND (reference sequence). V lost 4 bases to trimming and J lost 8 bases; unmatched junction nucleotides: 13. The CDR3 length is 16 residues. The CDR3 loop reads CASSTDRAPDREKLFF. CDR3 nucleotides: TGTGCCAGTAGTACCGACAGGGCCCCCGATCGGGAAAAACTGTTTTTT. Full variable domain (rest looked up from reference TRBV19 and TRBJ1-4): DGGITQSPKYLFRKEGQNVTLSCEQNLNHDAMYWYRQDPGQGLRLIYYSQIVNDFQKGDIAEGYSVSREKKESFPLTVTSAQKNPTAFYLCASSTDRAPDREKLFFGSGTQLSVL.

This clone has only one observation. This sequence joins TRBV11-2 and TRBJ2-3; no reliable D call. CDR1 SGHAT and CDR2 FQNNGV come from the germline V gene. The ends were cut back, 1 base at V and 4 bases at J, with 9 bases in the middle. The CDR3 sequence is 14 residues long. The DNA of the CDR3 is TGTGCCAGCAGCTTAGTAGCTTGGGCAGATACGCAGTATTTT. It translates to CASSLVAWADTQYF.

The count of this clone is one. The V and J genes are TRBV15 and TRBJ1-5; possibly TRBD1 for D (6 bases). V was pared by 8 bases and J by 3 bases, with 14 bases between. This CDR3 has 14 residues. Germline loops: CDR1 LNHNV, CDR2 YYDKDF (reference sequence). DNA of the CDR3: TGTGCCACCCGGTGGCAGGGGCCCAATCAGCCCCAGCATTTT. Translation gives CATRWQGPNQPQHF.

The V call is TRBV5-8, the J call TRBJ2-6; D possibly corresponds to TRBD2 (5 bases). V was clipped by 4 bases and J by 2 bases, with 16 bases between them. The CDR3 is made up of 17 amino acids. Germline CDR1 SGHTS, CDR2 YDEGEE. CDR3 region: CASSKKGAGTGANVLTF. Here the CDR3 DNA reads TGTGCCAGCAGCAAAAAGGGTGCGGGTACTGGGGCCAACGTCCTGACTTTC.

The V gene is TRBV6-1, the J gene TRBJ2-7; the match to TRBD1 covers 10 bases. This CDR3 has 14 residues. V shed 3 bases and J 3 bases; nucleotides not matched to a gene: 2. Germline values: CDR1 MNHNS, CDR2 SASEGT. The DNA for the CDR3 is TGTGCCAGCAGTGACCGGGACAGGGGCTACGAGCAGTACTTC. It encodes CASSDRDRGYEQYF.

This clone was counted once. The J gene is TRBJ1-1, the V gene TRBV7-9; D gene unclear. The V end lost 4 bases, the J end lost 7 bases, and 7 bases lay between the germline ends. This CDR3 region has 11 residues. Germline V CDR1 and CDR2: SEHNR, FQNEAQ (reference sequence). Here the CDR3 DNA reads TGTGCCAGCAGCTCTAGTCGTGAAGCTTTCTTT. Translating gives CASSSSREAFF.

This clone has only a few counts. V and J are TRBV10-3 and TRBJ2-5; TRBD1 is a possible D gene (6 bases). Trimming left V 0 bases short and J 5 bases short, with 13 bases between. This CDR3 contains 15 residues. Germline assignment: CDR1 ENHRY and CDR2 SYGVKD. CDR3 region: CAISESQQGPETQYF. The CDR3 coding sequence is TGTGCCATCAGTGAGTCGCAACAGGGCCCGGAGACCCAGTACTTC.